What follows are 21 T cell receptor beta chains derived from one specimen sequenced in a study of blood T cell repertoires in COVID-19. Clones were sequenced by immunoSEQ multiplex PCR, and TCRdb holds only the in-frame ones, with some missing. Of approximately 160,000 clones listed, over 85% are singletons. The material sequenced was peripheral blood. These receptors were taken from an older woman with COVID-19, enrolled during active disease.

This rearrangement joins TRBV11-2 to TRBJ2-7, with 7 bases fitting TRBD1. Germline V gives CDR1 SGHAT, CDR2 FQNNGV. The CDR3 is made up of 13 amino acids. Trimming at V came to 7 bases and at J to 3 bases, leaving 6 bases not matched to a gene. The CDR3 nucleotides read TGTGCCAGCACGCCGGGACAGTTCTACGAGCAGTACTTC. This translates into CASTPGQFYEQYF.

The chain joins TRBV7-3 to TRBJ2-6; 7 bases match TRBD1. Germline V gene data show CDR1 as SGHTA and CDR2 as FQGTGA. With 6 bases clipped from V and 3 bases from J, the junction kept 5 bases outside the gene matches. This CDR3 is built from 15 residues. This chain's CDR3 is CASSFTGDGANVLTF. The CDR3 bases are TGTGCCAGCAGTTTTACAGGGGATGGGGCCAACGTCCTGACTTTC.

The chain recombines TRBV21-1 with TRBJ2-1; TRBD1 reflects the table's D call only, with no check against the DNA. TRBV21-1 is described as a pseudogene. The CDR3 consists of 17 residues. For the CDR3, the DNA is TGTGCCACCATGGCGGGACAGTCCTCGAGCTCCTACAATGAGCAGTTCTTC. Protein product: CATMAGQSSSSYNEQFF.

The V call is TRBV4-2, the J call TRBJ2-7; tentative D call: TRBD2 (5 bases). Trimming removed 0 bases from V and 7 bases from J, with 16 bases in between. The germline gives CDR1 LGHNA, CDR2 YNFKEQ. This CDR3 has 15 residues. The DNA of the CDR3 is TGTGCCAGCAGCCAAGAGAGGCCTCCCCGGGGAGAGCAGTACTTC. It translates to CASSQERPPRGEQYF.

The chain has TRBV19 and TRBJ1-2; 9 bases map to TRBD1. Germline V lookup: CDR1 LNHDA, CDR2 SQIVND (reference sequence). Trimming at V came to 4 bases and at J to 11 bases, leaving 14 bases not matched to a gene. This CDR3 has 15 residues. The CDR3: CASSSTTTGGYRYTF. The CDR3, as DNA: TGTGCCAGTAGTAGCACCACGACAGGGGGTTATCGATACACCTTC.

The chain has TRBV6-5 and TRBJ1-6; 7 bases are shared with TRBD1. CDR1 and CDR2 from the germline V gene are MNHEY and SVGAGI. The CDR3 extends over 14 amino acids. After removal of 7 bases from V and 5 bases from J, the junction contained 5 bases not matched to a gene. The CDR3 DNA is TGTGCCAGCATCCGAGGACAGGATAATTCACCCCTCCACTTT. It codes for CASIRGQDNSPLHF.

The chain carries TRBV11-2 and TRBJ2-5, with D unresolved. V lost 3 bases and J 2 bases, leaving 4 bases between the germline ends. Germline V CDR1 and CDR2: SGHAT, FQNNGV. CDR3 size: 12 residues. Here the CDR3 reads CASSFEQETQYF. The CDR3 nucleotides read TGTGCCAGCAGCTTCGAGCAAGAGACCCAGTACTTC.

This clone was detected a few times. This chain links TRBV20-1 with TRBJ1-2, with no clear D. Trimming removed 3 bases from V and 4 bases from J, with 18 bases in between. The germline V gene has CDR1 DFQATT and CDR2 SNEGSKA (reference sequence). The CDR3 runs to 15 residues. DNA of the CDR3: TGCAGTGCTAGTCCCGCCCAAAGGGAGGCCTATGGCTACACCTTC. This sequence encodes CSASPAQREAYGYTF.

This clone was detected only once. J is TRBJ1-1 and V is TRBV5-1, with unresolved D. V lost 0 bases, J lost 0 bases, and 6 bases lay in between. The V gene's germline CDR1 is SGHRS and CDR2 YFSETQ. This CDR3 region has 14 residues. The CDR3 DNA follows: TGCGCCAGCAGCTTGGAACAGCTGAACACTGAAGCTTTCTTT. Its translation is CASSLEQLNTEAFF.

The CDR3 region is CASRFRGGNTGELFF. The CDR3 DNA is TGTGCCAGCAGATTCCGGGGGGGGAACACCGGGGAGCTGTTTTTT. The chain is built from TRBV27 and TRBJ2-2; 8 bases map to TRBD2. CDR1 MNHEY and CDR2 SMNVEV come from the germline V gene (reference sequence). J was trimmed by 1 base and V by 6 bases; bases with no gene match: 4. CDR3 length: 15 residues.

The chain joins TRBV19 to TRBJ2-3, with D maybe TRBD1 (5 bases). Trimming cost V 8 bases and J 5 bases, with 14 bases left between them. The length of the CDR3 is 13 residues. The germline V gene encodes CDR1 LNHDA and CDR2 SQIVND (reference sequence). For the CDR3, the DNA is TGTGCCAGTTCGCAGGGTGGGCAAGATACGCAGTATTTT. Protein: CASSQGGQDTQYF.

This chain joins TRBV5-4 and TRBJ2-7; D ambiguous. The CDR3 consists of 13 residues. Germline lookup yields CDR1 SGHNT and CDR2 YYREEE (reference sequence). Trimming removed 0 bases at V and 2 bases at J, with 6 bases between. As DNA, the CDR3 is TGTGCCAGCAGCTTGGACATTACCTACGAGCAGTACTTC. Protein sequence: CASSLDITYEQYF.

The sample holds a few counts of this clone. The chain combines TRBV6-5 with TRBJ1-1, with 7 bases matching TRBD1. The trim removed 5 bases at V and 5 bases at J, leaving 5 bases unmatched. The germline V gene encodes CDR1 MNHEY and CDR2 SVGAGI. CDR3 length equals 13 residues. The CDR3 reads CASSLQGRTEAFF. The CDR3 DNA is TGTGCCAGCAGTCTACAGGGGCGGACTGAAGCTTTCTTT.

The chain joins TRBV27 to TRBJ1-2, with D uncertain. The CDR3 has 19 amino acids. Trimming took off 0 bases at V and 1 base at J, with 21 bases between the two ends. Per germline, CDR1 MNHEY and CDR2 SMNVEV (reference sequence). The CDR3, as DNA: TGTGCCAGCAGTTTATCGTCCGGAGGCAACCCGAGTAATAACTATGGCTACACCTTC. This encodes CASSLSSGGNPSNNYGYTF.

J is TRBJ2-6 and V is TRBV3-1 (or the pseudogene TRBV3-2), with a weak D call TRBD2 (5 bases). The CDR3 consists of 16 residues. The germline V and J ends were trimmed by 3 bases and 5 bases, with 14 bases remaining between them. Germline CDR1 reads LGHDT; CDR2 reads YNNKEL (reference sequence). The CDR3 sequence is CASSHEGHHRANVLTF. CDR3 in DNA: TGTGCCAGCAGCCACGAGGGCCACCACCGGGCCAACGTCCTGACTTTC.

V is TRBV5-6 and J is TRBJ2-3; no reliable D call. This CDR3 has 16 amino acids. Deletions cut 5 bases from V and 1 base from J, with 17 bases between. Germline CDR1 is SGHDT and CDR2 is YYEEEE. CDR3 protein: CASRRIVPLRTDTQYF. In nucleotides, the CDR3 is TGTGCCAGCAGGAGGATAGTACCCCTACGCACAGATACGCAGTATTTT.

This clone has only a few counts. The chain carries TRBV18 and TRBJ2-2, with 7 bases that match TRBD1. Unmatched junction bases numbered 7, after V lost 6 bases and J lost 6 bases. The CDR3 extends over 14 amino acids. Germline V gene sequence: CDR1 KGHSH, CDR2 LQKENI. The CDR3 DNA sequence: TGTGCCAGCTCGCCAGACAGGGCGGCCGGGGAGCTGTTTTTT. Amino acid sequence: CASSPDRAAGELFF.

J is TRBJ2-7 and V is TRBV4-2, with TRBD2 identical over 10 bases. The CDR3 totals 14 residues. The junction had 6 bases not matched to a gene; V was cut back by 6 bases and J by 4 bases. Looked up from germline, CDR1 is LGHNA and CDR2 is YNFKEQ. CDR3 in amino acids: CASRAGTSDYEQYF. CDR3 nucleotides: TGTGCCAGCAGGGCCGGGACTAGCGATTACGAGCAGTACTTC.

The rearrangement links TRBV13 to TRBJ1-1, with TRBD1 matching 10 bases. The V gene end was trimmed by 5 bases and the J gene end by 4 bases; junction bases not matched to a gene: 4. Germline V gives CDR1 PRHDT, CDR2 FYEKMQ (reference sequence). The CDR3 is 14 amino acids. CDR3 sequence (DNA): TGTGCCAGCAGCCAGGGACAGGGGACCACTGAAGCTTTCTTT. Amino acid sequence: CASSQGQGTTEAFF.

This chain links TRBV7-2 with TRBJ1-5; D remains ambiguous. This CDR3 comprises 13 residues. Trimming left V 5 bases short and J 4 bases short, with 9 bases between. In germline, CDR1 is SGHTA, CDR2 FQGNSA. For the CDR3, the DNA is TGTGCCAGCAGCGCGGCCGCTAATCAGCCCCAGCATTTT. Its translation: CASSAAANQPQHF.

The chain joins TRBV10-3 to TRBJ2-3, with D tentatively TRBD2 (7 bases). There are 15 residues in the CDR3. V was pared by 2 bases and J by 4 bases, with 13 bases between. Germline CDR1 and CDR2: ENHRY and SYGVKD. The CDR3, as DNA: TGTGCCATCAGTGAGACGGCGGGGGCGGCAGATACGCAGTATTTT. The encoded protein is CAISETAGAADTQYF.